This section outlines one T cell receptor beta chain sequence together with its context. The clone's antigen remains unknown. Base qualities are missing; no much larger clone stands one base away. The CDR3 starts with the cysteine, ends with the phenylalanine, and has 16 residues. Only CDR3 DNA remains: 48 bases, in frame from the first base. According to the germline V gene, CDR1 reads SGDLS and CDR2 reads YYNGEE. V lost 4 bases and J lost 0 bases, and the count of bases not matched to a germline gene is 2. Using the deep immunoSEQ assay, TCR CDR3 regions were amplified from genomic DNA by multiplex PCR. Genomic DNA extracted from each cell subset was distributed evenly over all wells of several immunoSEQ 96-well plates, and each plate served as one replicate. For sorted subsets, each replicate PCR was loaded with about 0.2 ug genomic DNA, equivalent to about 30,000 T cell genomes. Purified libraries were measured with a Qubit 3.0 fluorometer, size-checked on a Bioanalyzer 2100, and measured again with the KAPA Library Quantification kit. A separate single-read 150-cycle Illumina NextSeq 550 flow cell was used to sequence each immunoSEQ 96-well plate. On the study's bioinformatics: The immunoSEQ output contained only junctional sequences without quality scores, so filtering could not match that applied to full-length reads. To assign V/J genes and CDR3, sequences were annotated against IMGT germline references using PyIR, a Python wrapper for IgBLAST v1.9. Reads with weak V/J assignments (E-value above 1e-6), missing CDR3, stop codons, out-of-frame junctions, or ambiguous translated residues were removed. V3J clonotypes were defined by identical inferred V gene, J gene, and CDR3 amino acid sequence. Percentage overlap between repertoires was computed as shared unique clonotypes divided by the size of the smaller repertoire. Repertoire richness was assessed with RTK rarefaction, the Chao1 estimator, and Recon v2.1 estimates of unobserved clonotypes. For all TCRbeta clonotypes obtained by the gDNA method from a few donors, generation probabilities were computed with OLGA. Held by TCRdb, this immuneACCESS table contains in-frame sequences only and omits some clones. Under half of the omission traces to an unresolved V gene where checked; the cause of the rest is unknown. V and J calls and clone size are those listed in that table; D and trimming were worked out from the DNA. Counted in this sample were about 2.4 million clones; 93% of them appeared once. Approximately 0.37% of the sample lies in the top ten.

Donors were healthy HIV-negative adults with no recently reported acute infections or vaccinations. Every donor was a Caucasian adult residing in Nashville, Tennessee, USA. CD4+ T cells were enriched by magnetic negative selection; naive cells were then positively selected on CD45RA, and the negative fraction formed the memory subset. Blood was obtained by leukapheresis, after which PBMCs were separated by Ficoll-Histopaque density gradient centrifugation and cryopreserved in liquid nitrogen vapor phase. Analytical flow cytometry was used to check the purity and quantity of each magnetically sorted T cell population. Genomic DNA was isolated from every sorted fraction and measured by UV absorbance on a Nanodrop 2000c. These data belong to a study of shared clonotypes between healthy human individuals (TCRdb year 2020). With regard to the full study: The cohort comprised a couple of women and a few men aged 18 to 49 years. For each donor, CD4 naive and CD4 memory were each run on three plates, CD8 naive on two plates, and CD8 memory on one plate. To estimate repertoire size and how much clonotype sharing occurs between individuals, the study deeply sequenced the blood TCR repertoires of 5 or 6 healthy adults. To increase sequencing depth and limit assay-specific biases, different laboratories used diverse techniques to prepare libraries and sequence TCR repertoires. Between about 0.85 and 9.5 billion PBMCs per donor were obtained by leukapheresis. Study-level results and caveats: Pairwise subsampling led to the expectation that sequencing depth would affect the degree of clonotype sharing among donors. The genetic and exposure-history diversity represented was limited by the small number of donors. Sampling was restricted to blood, and TCR repertoires in tissue are likely to differ from TCR repertoires in blood. Compared with non-shared clonotypes, the clonotypes found in all four sorted-subset donors had higher generation probabilities. Naive subsets generally had larger estimated clonotype richness than memory subsets did. When several donors were compared, the shared fraction of clonotypes was about 5% for naive CD4, roughly 3.3% for naive CD8, more than 2% for memory CD4, and 0.4% for memory CD8. Incomplete sequencing was indicated by rarefaction of sorted-subset datasets, despite the large sequencing depth.

The chain employs TRBV9 and TRBJ2-3; the central 13 bases match TRBD2. Sample: naive CD4+ T cells from PBMCs. According to the study, the label for this sample's cell subset or site signals: CD45RA+ positively selected. This TCR derives from a man between 18 and 35 years old in good health. Some clones in this sample may be carry-over from other donors' samples. The CDR3 protein sequence reads: CASSTSGRVSTDTQYF. The base sequence is TGTGCCAGCAGCACTAGCGGGAGGGTTAGCACAGATACGCAGTATTTT. The entire variable domain, with the stretches around the CDR3 drawn from the reference TRBV9 and TRBJ2-3 proteins, is DSGVTQTPKHLITATGQRVTLRCSPRSGDLSVYWYQQSLDQGLQFLIQYYNGEERAKGNILERFSAQQFPDLHSELNLSSLELGDSALYFCASSTSGRVSTDTQYFGPGTRLTVL.